This T cell receptor beta chain derives from a study of blood T cell repertoires in COVID-19. Trimming left V 2 bases short and J 0 bases short, with 7 bases between. Germline V gives CDR1 SGHVS, CDR2 FNYEAQ. There are 15 residues in the CDR3. Profiling relied on immunoSEQ multiplex PCR, and the TCRdb table lists in-frame clones only, not all of them. The sample lists roughly 200,000 clones; 86% were seen once. The TCR sequence derives from a woman between 25 and 40 years old who had recovered from COVID-19. The sequencing sample was made of PBMCs or T cells enriched from blood (not recorded which). The chain combines TRBV7-6 with TRBJ2-2, with D hard to call. Here the CDR3 reads CASSLYNSNTGELFF. The CDR3 DNA reads as TGTGCCAGCAGCTTATATAACTCGAACACCGGGGAGCTGTTTTTT.